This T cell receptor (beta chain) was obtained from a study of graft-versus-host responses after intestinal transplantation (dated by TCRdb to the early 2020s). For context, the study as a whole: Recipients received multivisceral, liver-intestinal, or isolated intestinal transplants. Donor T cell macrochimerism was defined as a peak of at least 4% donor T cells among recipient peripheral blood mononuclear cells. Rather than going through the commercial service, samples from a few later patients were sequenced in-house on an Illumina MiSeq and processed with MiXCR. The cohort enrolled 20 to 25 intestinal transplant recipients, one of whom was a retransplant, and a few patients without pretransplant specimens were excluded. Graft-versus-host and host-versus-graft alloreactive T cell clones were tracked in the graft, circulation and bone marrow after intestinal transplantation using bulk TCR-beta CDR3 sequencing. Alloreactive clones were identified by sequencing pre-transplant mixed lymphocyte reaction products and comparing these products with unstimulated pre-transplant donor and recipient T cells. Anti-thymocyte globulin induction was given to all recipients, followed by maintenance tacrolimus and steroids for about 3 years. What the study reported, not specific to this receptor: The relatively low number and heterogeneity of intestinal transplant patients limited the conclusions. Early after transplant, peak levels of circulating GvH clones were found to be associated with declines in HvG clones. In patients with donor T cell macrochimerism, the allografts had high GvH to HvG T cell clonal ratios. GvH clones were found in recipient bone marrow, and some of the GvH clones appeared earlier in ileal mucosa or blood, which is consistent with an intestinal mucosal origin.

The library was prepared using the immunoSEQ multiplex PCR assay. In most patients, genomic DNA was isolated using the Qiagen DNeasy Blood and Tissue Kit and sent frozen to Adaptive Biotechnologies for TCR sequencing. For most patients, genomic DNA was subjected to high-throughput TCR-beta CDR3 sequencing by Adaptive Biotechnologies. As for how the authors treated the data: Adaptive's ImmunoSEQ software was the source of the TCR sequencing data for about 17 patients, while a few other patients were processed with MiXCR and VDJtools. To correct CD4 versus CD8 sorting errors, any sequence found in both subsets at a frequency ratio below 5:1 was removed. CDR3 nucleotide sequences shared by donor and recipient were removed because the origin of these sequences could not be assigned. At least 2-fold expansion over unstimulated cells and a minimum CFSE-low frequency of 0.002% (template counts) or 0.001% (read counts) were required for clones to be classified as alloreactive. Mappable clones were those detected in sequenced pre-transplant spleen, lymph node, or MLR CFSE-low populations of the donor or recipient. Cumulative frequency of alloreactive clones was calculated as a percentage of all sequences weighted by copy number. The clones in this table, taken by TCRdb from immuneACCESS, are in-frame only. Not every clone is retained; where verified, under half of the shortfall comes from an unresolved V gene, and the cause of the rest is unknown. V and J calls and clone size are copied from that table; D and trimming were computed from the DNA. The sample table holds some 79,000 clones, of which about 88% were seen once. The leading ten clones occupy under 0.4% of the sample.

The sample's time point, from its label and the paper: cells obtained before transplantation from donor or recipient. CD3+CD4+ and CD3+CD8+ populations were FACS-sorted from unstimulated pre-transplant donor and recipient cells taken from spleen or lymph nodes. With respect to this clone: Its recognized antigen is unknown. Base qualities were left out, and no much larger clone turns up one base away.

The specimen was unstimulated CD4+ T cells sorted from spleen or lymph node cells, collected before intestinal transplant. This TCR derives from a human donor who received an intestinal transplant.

Here the CDR3 is given as CASTLPGLAGYNEQFF. The DNA sequence is TGTGCCAGCACCCTTCCCGGGCTAGCGGGGTACAATGAGCAGTTCTTC. In this chain, TRBV7-9 is recombined with TRBJ2-1; 9 bases in the junction line up with TRBD2. As encoded in the germline V gene (reference sequence), CDR1 is SEHNR while CDR2 is FQNEAQ. The CDR3 runs 16 amino acids, cysteine and phenylalanine included. Only the CDR3 DNA is retained, 48 bases long and in frame from the first base. The junction shows trimming of 7 bases on V and 4 bases on J, and the gene matches do not reach 11 bases of it.